This entry lists 4 T cell receptor beta chains sequenced from one sample in a study of OX40 agonist ivuxolimab in advanced cancers. Profiling relied on immunoSEQ multiplex PCR, and the TCRdb table lists in-frame clones only, not all of them. The sample lists about 84,000 clones; roughly 82% were seen once. This sample comprised CD4+ or CD8+ T cells sorted from blood, obtained in a trial of the OX40 agonist ivuxolimab. The receptors were sampled from an adult with an advanced solid tumor such as melanoma, head and neck, liver or kidney cancer.

This clone turned up a few times. This rearrangement joins TRBV11-3 to TRBJ2-7; the match to TRBD1 covers 9 bases. J lost 12 bases, V lost 1 base, and 7 bases had no gene match. The germline CDR1 and CDR2 sequences are SGHNT and YENEEA. The CDR3 covers 13 residues. The CDR3 sequence: CASSLGPGQGLYF. CDR3 nucleotide sequence: TGTGCCAGCAGCTTAGGTCCGGGACAGGGCTTGTACTTC.

The rearrangement links TRBV4-1 to TRBJ2-4; D gene unclear. V was pared by 2 bases and J by 2 bases, with 7 bases between. This CDR3 is built from 14 residues. The germline V gene has CDR1 MGHRA and CDR2 YSYEKL. CDR3 nucleotides: TGCGCCAGCAGCCAACTGGGCACCAAAAACATTCAGTACTTC. Its protein is CASSQLGTKNIQYF.

This chain joins TRBV29-1 and TRBJ2-1, with 7 bases aligning to TRBD1. Germline CDR1 SQVTM, CDR2 ANQGSEA. V shed 7 bases, J shed 0 bases, and the junction held 6 bases outside the gene matches. There are 14 residues in the CDR3. In nucleotides, the CDR3 is TGCAGCGCCCTGACAGGGAGCTCCTACAATGAGCAGTTCTTC. This codes for CSALTGSSYNEQFF.

This rearrangement joins TRBV5-4 to TRBJ2-5; perhaps TRBD2 as D (5 bases). The V and J ends lost 2 bases and 5 bases respectively, with 13 bases between them. The CDR3 consists of 14 residues. CDR1 SGHNT and CDR2 YYREEE come from the germline V gene (reference sequence). The DNA of the CDR3 is TGTGCCAGCAGCTTAGGCCAGCGCGGGGAGACCCAGTACTTC. Its protein is CASSLGQRGETQYF.